This T cell receptor beta chain originates from a study of regulatory T cells in long-lasting Graves disease. Construction of TCR beta libraries relied on iRepertoire HTBI primers and on Arm-PCR targeting CDR3 regions. TCRdb passed the multiplex PCR reads through MiXCR, listing each CDR3 protein once. The sample contains some 490,000 distinct CDR3 sequences, about 11% of which appear only once. Time point given: newly diagnosed GD, antithyroid drugs for less than 3 months. Preparation of the TCR library used RNA extracted from PBMCs. This clonotype showed up just a few times. From germline, CDR1 is SGDLS and CDR2 YYNGEE. The CDR3 is 15 residues long. V dropped 0 bases and J dropped 2 bases, with 8 bases sitting between them. This sample also appeared in a second study, on T cells in Graves' hyperthyroidism and ophthalmopathy. That report adds: Participants, patients aged 18 to 65, had newly diagnosed hyperthyroidism with a duration under 2 months. The HTBI set primed first-round TCR CDR3 RT-PCR.

Sequencing was performed on peripheral blood mononuclear cells (PBMCs), taken at new diagnosis, from a patient treated with antithyroid drugs. This TCR derives from a woman under 40 with Graves disease. The rearrangement joins TRBV9 to TRBJ2-2; D ambiguous. The CDR3 region has the DNA TGTGCCAGCAGCGTAGGTACTGTTAACACCGGGGAGCTGTTTTTT. Translating it yields CASSVGTVNTGELFF.